This T cell receptor (beta chain) was retrieved from a study of regulatory T cells in long-lasting Graves disease. Study context: Patients with persistent Graves' disease had over 5 years of antithyroid drugs and persistent TSH receptor antibodies.

Overall study results and limits: Under persistent disease, TRBV28, TRBJ1-2 and TRBJ2-5 were used preferentially.

As to this clonotype: Its antigen is as yet unknown.

Construction of the TCR beta libraries employed iRepertoire HTBI primers in conjunction with Arm-PCR of CDR3 regions. TCRdb called the multiplex PCR reads again in MiXCR, with one record for every CDR3 protein. The sample lists around 450,000 distinct CDR3 sequences; 20% to 25% were seen once. There are 14 residues in the CDR3. From germline, CDR1 is LNHDA and CDR2 SQIVND (reference sequence). V was cut by 7 bases and J by 0 bases, with 13 bases left in between. Time point here: persistent/refractory GD, antithyroid drugs over 5 years with positive TRAb. From PBMCs, RNA was extracted and then used to make the TCR library. Patients came through an endocrinology department, and that department was in Xi'an, China. From each patient, 8 to 10 milliliters of peripheral blood was drawn and collected into an EDTA anticoagulant tube.

The sequenced sample was peripheral blood mononuclear cells (PBMCs), obtained when the disease was refractory, from a patient treated with antithyroid drugs. This chain links TRBV19 with TRBJ2-7; D perhaps matches TRBD1 (5 bases). This sequence was found in a female donor with Graves disease. The CDR3 spells CASNPTGDSYEQYF. DNA for the CDR3: TGTGCCAGTAACCCCACAGGTGACTCCTACGAGCAGTACTTC.